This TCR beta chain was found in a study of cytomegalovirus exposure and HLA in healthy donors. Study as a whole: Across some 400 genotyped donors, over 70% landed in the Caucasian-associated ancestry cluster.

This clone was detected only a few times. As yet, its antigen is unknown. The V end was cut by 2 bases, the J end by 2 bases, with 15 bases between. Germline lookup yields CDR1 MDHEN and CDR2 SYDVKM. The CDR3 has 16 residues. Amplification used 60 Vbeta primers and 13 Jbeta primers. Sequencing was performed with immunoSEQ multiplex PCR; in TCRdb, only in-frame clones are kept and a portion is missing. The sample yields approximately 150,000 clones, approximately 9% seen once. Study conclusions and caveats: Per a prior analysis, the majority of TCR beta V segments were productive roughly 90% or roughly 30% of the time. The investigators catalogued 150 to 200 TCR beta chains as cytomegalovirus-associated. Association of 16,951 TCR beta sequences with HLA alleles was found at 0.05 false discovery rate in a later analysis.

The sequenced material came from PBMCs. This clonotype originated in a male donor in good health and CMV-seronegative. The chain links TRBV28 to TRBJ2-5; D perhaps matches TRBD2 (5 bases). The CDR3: CASSLMGTREQETQYF. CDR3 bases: TGTGCCAGCAGTTTAATGGGAACTAGGGAACAAGAGACCCAGTACTTC.